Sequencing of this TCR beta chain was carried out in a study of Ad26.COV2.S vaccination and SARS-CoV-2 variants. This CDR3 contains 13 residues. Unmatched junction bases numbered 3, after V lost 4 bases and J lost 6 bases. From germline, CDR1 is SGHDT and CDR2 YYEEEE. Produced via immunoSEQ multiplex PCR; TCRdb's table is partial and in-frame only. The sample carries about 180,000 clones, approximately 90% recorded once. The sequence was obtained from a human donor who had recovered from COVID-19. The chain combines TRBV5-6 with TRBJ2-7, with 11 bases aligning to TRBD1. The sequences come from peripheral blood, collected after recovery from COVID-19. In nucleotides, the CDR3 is TGTGCCAGCAGCCCGGGGACAGGGGGCGAGCAGTACTTC. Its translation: CASSPGTGGEQYF.